This TCR beta chain was obtained from a study of preoperative IRX-2 immunotherapy in early breast cancer. CDR1 and CDR2 from the germline V gene are SGHRS and YFSETQ. V lost 7 bases and J lost 0; bases outside the gene matches: 7. The CDR3 has 14 residues. Treatment of the sample: preoperative locoregional IRX-2 cytokine immunotherapy. This phase Ib study tested locoregional IRX-2 cytokine immunotherapy given before surgery. Assay used: immunoSEQ multiplex PCR; TCRdb lists only in-frame clones, some missing. This repertoire shows 34,000 or so clones, roughly 80% found once; its top ten account for 2% to 3%.

The genes are TRBV5-1 and TRBJ2-7; TRBD1 matches 7 bases. Material: lymph node tissue, obtained from a patient treated with IRX-2 immunotherapy. The receptor was isolated from a human donor with breast cancer. CDR3 sequence: CASRRGLSSYEQYF. CDR3 coding DNA: TGCGCCAGCCGCAGGGGGTTAAGCTCCTACGAGCAGTACTTC.